This TCR beta chain comes out of a study of T-cell reconstitution after alpha-beta-depleted transplantation in children. This clonotype was seen more than once but under ten times. For TCRbeta, the library was prepared with unique molecular identifiers. TCRdb redid the calling of the PCR reads with MiXCR, one entry per CDR3 protein. Seen here are some 520,000 distinct CDR3 sequences, around a third observed once, and the top ten hold about 2.3%. This CDR3 has 13 amino acids. Germline lookup yields CDR1 DFQATT and CDR2 SNEGSKA (reference sequence). Trimming cost V 5 bases and J 0 bases, with 10 bases left between them.

The gene calls are TRBV20-1 and TRBJ1-1; D is possibly TRBD1 (5 bases). This sample comprised PBMCs from the stem cell graft donor, obtained from the stem cell graft. The clonotype was recovered from a human donor who donated a stem cell graft to a child with aplastic anemia. Here the CDR3 reads CSADGGMNTEAFF. CDR3 DNA: TGCAGTGCTGATGGGGGAATGAACACTGAAGCTTTCTTT.